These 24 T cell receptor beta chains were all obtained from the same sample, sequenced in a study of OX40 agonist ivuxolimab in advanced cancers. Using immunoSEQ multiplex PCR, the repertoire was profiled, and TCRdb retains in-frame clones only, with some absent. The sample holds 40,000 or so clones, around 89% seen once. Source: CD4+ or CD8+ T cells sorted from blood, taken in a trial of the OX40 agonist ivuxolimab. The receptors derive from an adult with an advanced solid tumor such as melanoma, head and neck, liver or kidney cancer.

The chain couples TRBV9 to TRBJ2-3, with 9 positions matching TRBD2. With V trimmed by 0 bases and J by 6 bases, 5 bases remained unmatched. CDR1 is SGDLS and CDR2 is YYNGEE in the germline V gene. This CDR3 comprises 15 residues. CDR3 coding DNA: TGTGCCAGCAGCGTAGCTGGGCGGGGGGGCGATACGCAGTATTTT. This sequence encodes CASSVAGRGGDTQYF.

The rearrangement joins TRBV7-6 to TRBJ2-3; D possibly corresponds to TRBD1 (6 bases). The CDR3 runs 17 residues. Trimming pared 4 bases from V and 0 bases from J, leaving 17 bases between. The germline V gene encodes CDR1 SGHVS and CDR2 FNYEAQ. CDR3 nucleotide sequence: TGTGCCAGCAGCTCACCGAAACCGGACAGTAGCACAGATACGCAGTATTTT. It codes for CASSSPKPDSSTDTQYF.

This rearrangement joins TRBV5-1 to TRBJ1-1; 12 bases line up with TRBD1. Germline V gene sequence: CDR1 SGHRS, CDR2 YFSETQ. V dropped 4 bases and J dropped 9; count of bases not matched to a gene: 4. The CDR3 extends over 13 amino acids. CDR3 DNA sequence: TGCGCCAGCAGCCTCGGGACAGGGGGCCAAGCTTTCTTT. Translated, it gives CASSLGTGGQAFF.

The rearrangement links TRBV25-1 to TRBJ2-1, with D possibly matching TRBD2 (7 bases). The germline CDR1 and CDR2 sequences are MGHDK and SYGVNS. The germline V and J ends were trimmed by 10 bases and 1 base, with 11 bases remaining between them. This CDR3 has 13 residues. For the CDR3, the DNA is TGTGCCACACGGGGGGCGTCCTACAATGAGCAGTTCTTC. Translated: CATRGASYNEQFF.

CDR3 DNA: TGCGCCAGCAGCCTGGGGACAGGCTTAGACGAAAATGGCTACACCTTC. It encodes CASSLGTGLDENGYTF. The chain joins TRBV4-3 to TRBJ1-2; 8 bases map to TRBD1. J lost 6 bases, V lost 4 bases, and 13 bases had no gene match. CDR1 and CDR2 from the germline V gene are LGHNA and YSLEER. This CDR3 comprises 16 residues.

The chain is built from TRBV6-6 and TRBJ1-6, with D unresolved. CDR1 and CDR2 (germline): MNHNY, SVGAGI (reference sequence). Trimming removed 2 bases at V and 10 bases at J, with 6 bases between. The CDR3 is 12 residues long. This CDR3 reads CASSYSTSPLHF. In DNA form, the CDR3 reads TGTGCCAGCAGTTACAGCACGTCACCCCTCCACTTT.

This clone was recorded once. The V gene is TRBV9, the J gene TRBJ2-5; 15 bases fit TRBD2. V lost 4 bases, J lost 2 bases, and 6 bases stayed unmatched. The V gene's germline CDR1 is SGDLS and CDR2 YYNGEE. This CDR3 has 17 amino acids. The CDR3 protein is CASSPGTSGGLQETQYF. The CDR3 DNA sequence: TGTGCCAGCAGCCCCGGGACTAGCGGGGGGCTACAAGAGACCCAGTACTTC.

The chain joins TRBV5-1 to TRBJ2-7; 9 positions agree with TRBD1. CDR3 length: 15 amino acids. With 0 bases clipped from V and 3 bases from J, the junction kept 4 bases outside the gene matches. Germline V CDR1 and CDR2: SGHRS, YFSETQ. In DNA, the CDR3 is TGCGCCAGCAGCTTGGGGACAGGGGACTTCTACGAGCAGTACTTC. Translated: CASSLGTGDFYEQYF.

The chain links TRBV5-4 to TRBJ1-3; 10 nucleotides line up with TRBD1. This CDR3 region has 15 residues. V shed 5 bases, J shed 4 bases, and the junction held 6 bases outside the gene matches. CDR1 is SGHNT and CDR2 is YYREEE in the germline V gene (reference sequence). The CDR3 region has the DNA TGTGCCAGCAGTAGGGACAGGGGAAGGGGAAACACCATATATTTT. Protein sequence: CASSRDRGRGNTIYF.

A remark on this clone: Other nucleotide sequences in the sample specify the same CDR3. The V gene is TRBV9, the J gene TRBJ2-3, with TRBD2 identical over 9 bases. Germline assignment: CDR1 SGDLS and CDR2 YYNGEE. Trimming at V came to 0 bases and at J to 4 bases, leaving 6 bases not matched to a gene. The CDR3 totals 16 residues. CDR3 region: CASSVAGGGAPDTQYF. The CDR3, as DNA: TGTGCCAGCAGCGTAGCCGGCGGGGGGGCCCCAGATACGCAGTATTTT.

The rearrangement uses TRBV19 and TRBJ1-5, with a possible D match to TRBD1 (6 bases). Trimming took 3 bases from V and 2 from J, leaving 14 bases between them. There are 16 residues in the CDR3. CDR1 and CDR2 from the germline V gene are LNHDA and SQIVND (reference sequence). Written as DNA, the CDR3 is TGTGCCAGTAGTATTGGGGGCAGGGGACGCAATCAGCCCCAGCATTTT. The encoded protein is CASSIGGRGRNQPQHF.

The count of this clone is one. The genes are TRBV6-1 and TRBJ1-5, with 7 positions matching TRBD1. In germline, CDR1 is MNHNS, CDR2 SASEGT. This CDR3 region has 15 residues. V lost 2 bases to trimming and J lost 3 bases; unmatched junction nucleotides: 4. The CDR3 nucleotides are TGTGCCAGCAGTGAACAGGGGGTGGTCAATCAGCCCCAGCATTTT. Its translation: CASSEQGVVNQPQHF.

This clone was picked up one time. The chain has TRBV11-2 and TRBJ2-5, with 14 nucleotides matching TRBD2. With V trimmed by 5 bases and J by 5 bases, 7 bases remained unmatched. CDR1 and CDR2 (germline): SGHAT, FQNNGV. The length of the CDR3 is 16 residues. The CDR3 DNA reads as TGTGCCAGCAGCCAAGGACTAGCGGGGGGTTCGGAGACCCAGTACTTC. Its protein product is CASSQGLAGGSETQYF.

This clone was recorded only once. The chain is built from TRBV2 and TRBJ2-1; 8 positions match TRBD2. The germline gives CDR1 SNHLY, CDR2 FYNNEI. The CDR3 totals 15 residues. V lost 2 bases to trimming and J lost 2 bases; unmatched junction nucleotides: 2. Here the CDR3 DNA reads TGTGCCAGCAGTGAACTAGCGGGTCCCTACAATGAGCAGTTCTTC. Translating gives CASSELAGPYNEQFF.

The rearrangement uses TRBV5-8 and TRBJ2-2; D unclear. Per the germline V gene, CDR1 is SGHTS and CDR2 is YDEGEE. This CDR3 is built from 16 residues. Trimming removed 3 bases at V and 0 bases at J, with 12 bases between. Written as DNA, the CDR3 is TGTGCCAGCAGCTCTAGGGCCATTTCGAACACCGGGGAGCTGTTTTTT. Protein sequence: CASSSRAISNTGELFF.

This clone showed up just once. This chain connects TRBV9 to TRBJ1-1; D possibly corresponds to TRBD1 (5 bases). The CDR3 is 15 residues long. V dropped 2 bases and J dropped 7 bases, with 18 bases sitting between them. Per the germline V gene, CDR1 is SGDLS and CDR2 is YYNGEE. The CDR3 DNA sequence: TGTGCCAGCAGCGTTGGGGCAAATCGGCTGTTTGAAGCTTTCTTT. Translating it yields CASSVGANRLFEAFF.

Here the CDR3 DNA reads TGCAGCGTACAGGGAATTTCGGGCTACGAGCAGTACTTC. It translates to CSVQGISGYEQYF. V usage is TRBV29-1 and J usage is TRBJ2-7; D is possibly TRBD1 (6 bases). This CDR3 has 13 amino acids. V was shortened by 6 bases and J by 3 bases, with 15 bases between the two germline ends. Looked up from germline, CDR1 is SQVTM and CDR2 is ANQGSEA.

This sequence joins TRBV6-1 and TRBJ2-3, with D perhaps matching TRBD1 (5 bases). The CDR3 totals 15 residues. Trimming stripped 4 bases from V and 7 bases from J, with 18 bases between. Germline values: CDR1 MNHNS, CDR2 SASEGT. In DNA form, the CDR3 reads TGTGCCAGCAGTGTGGTTAGGCAGGGTGGGAATACGCAGTATTTT. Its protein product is CASSVVRQGGNTQYF.

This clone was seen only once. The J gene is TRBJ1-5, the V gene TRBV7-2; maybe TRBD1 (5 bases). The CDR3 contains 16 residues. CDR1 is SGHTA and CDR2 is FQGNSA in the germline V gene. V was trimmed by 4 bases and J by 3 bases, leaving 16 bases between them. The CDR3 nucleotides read TGTGCCAGCAGCTCAGGGACCCCCCGGTCCAATCAGCCCCAGCATTTT. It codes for CASSSGTPRSNQPQHF.

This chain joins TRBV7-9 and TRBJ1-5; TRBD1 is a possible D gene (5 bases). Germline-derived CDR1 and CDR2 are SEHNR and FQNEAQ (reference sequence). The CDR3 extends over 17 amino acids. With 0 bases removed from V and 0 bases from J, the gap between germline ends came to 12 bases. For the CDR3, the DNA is TGTGCCAGCAGCTTAGCAGGGGTAGGGTATAGCAATCAGCCCCAGCATTTT. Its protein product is CASSLAGVGYSNQPQHF.

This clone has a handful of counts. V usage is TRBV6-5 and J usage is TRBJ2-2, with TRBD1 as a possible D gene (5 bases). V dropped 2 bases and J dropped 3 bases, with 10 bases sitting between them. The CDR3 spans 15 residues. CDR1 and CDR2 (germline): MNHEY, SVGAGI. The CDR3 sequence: CASSYETVDTGELFF. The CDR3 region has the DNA TGTGCCAGCAGTTACGAGACAGTTGACACCGGGGAGCTGTTTTTT.

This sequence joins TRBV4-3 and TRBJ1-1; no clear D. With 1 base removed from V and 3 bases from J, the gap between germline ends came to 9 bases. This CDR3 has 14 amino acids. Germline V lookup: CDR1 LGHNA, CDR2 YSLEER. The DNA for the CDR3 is TGCGCCAGCAGCCAAGGGCCGTGGGACACTGAAGCTTTCTTT. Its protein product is CASSQGPWDTEAFF.

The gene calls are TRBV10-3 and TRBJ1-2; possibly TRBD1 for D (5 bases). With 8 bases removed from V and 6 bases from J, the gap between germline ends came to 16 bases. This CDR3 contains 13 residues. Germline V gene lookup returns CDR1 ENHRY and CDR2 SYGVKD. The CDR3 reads CAIRRGIGDGYTF. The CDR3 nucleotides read TGTGCCATCCGCCGGGGCATTGGGGATGGCTACACCTTC.

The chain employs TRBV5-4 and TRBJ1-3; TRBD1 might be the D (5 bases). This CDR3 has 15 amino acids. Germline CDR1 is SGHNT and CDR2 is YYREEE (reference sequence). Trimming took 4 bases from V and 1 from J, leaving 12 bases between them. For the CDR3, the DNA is TGTGCCAGCAGCCCGGGGCCCGTTTCTGGAAACACCATATATTTT. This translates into CASSPGPVSGNTIYF. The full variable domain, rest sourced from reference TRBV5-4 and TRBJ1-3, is ETGVTQSPTHLIKTRGQQVTLRCSSQSGHNTVSWYQQALGQGPQFIFQYYREEENGRGNFPPRFSGLQFPNYSSELNVNALELDDSALYLCASSPGPVSGNTIYFGEGSWLTVV.